The next 8 T cell receptor beta chains were all read from a single sample in a study of T cells in Graves' hyperthyroidism and ophthalmopathy. RNA transcripts served as the template for amplifying TCR beta CDR3 regions. When the TCR CDR3 underwent first-round RT-PCR, the HTBI primer set was used. TCRdb analysed the multiplex PCR reads with MiXCR anew, one entry per CDR3 protein. The data hold some 510,000 distinct CDR3 sequences, with under 25% observed a single time. Sequencing was performed on blood. The receptor source for this set is a man aged 18 to 35 with Graves' hyperthyroidism.

This clonotype was detected ten times or more. The gene calls are TRBV24-1 and TRBJ2-5; TRBD1 might be the D (5 bases). The V end was cut by 5 bases, the J end by 7 bases, with 13 bases between. This CDR3 comprises 13 residues. Looked up from germline, CDR1 is KGHDR and CDR2 is SFDVKD. For the CDR3, the DNA is TGTGCCACCAGTGGAAGGACACCCGGGACCCAGTACTTC. Protein sequence: CATSGRTPGTQYF.

CDR3 sequence (DNA): TGCGCCAGCAGCCTCGGCGGGTTCCAAGAGACCCAGTACTTC. It codes for CASSLGGFQETQYF. This sequence joins TRBV5-1 and TRBJ2-5; the D gene is possibly TRBD2 (5 bases). From germline, CDR1 is SGHRS and CDR2 YFSETQ. The CDR3 length is 14 residues. V lost 4 bases and J 1 base, leaving 11 bases between the germline ends.

This clonotype was picked up a small number of times. V gene TRBV6-1 combines with J gene TRBJ2-7, with D perhaps TRBD1 or TRBD2 (5 bases each). The CDR3 loop spans 14 amino acids. Germline assignment: CDR1 MNHNS and CDR2 SASEGT. Trimming left V 5 bases short and J 5 bases short, with 16 bases between. The CDR3 protein is CASSPGTYRNEQYF. CDR3 nucleotides: TGTGCCAGCAGTCCCGGGACCTACCGCAACGAGCAGTACTTC.

In this sample, this clonotype turned up many times. The V and J genes are TRBV6-1 and TRBJ2-4, with 8 bases fitting TRBD1. The CDR3 has 17 amino acids. Germline CDR1 reads MNHNS; CDR2 reads SASEGT. V dropped 6 bases and J dropped 0; count of bases not matched to a gene: 10. The CDR3 loop is CASSERTGLLAKNIQYF. The CDR3 DNA reads as TGTGCCAGCAGCGAGAGGACAGGGCTTCTAGCCAAAAACATTCAGTACTTC.

V gene TRBV6-5 combines with J gene TRBJ1-1; D not certain. This CDR3 has 16 amino acids. Trimming took off 0 bases at V and 4 bases at J, with 15 bases between the two ends. Per the germline V gene, CDR1 is MNHEY and CDR2 is SVGAGI. CDR3 coding DNA: TGTGCCAGCAGTTACTCATCCGGCCTAGGCGGCACTGAAGCTTTCTTT. It encodes CASSYSSGLGGTEAFF.

In its sample, this clonotype was seen a few times. V gene TRBV6-1 combines with J gene TRBJ2-2, with D hard to call. Germline V gene sequence: CDR1 MNHNS, CDR2 SASEGT. This CDR3 has 13 residues. Trimming left V 8 bases short and J 3 bases short, with 10 bases between. CDR3 coding DNA: TGTGCCAGCGGTCGAAGGGACACCGGGGAGCTGTTTTTT. This gives the protein CASGRRDTGELFF.

This clonotype occurred many times. V usage is TRBV15 and J usage is TRBJ2-2; 7 positions agree with TRBD1. The CDR3 spans 16 residues. The ends lost 0 bases at V and 3 bases at J; junction bases unmatched: 4. Germline V gives CDR1 LNHNV, CDR2 YYDKDF (reference sequence). The CDR3 sequence: CATSREGDRDTGELFF. Here the CDR3 DNA reads TGTGCCACCAGCAGAGAAGGGGACAGAGACACCGGGGAGCTGTTTTTT.

This clonotype was seen repeatedly, ten times or more. V and J are TRBV30 and TRBJ1-3; TRBD1 might be the D (5 bases). The CDR3 is 14 amino acids. Germline values: CDR1 GTSNPN, CDR2 SVGIG (reference sequence). V lost 4 bases and J lost 0, with 10 bases in between. The CDR3 is CAWMRGASGNTIYF. For the CDR3, the DNA is TGTGCCTGGATGCGCGGGGCCTCTGGAAACACCATATATTTT.